This TCR beta chain was retrieved from a study of blood T cell repertoires in COVID-19. Data came from immunoSEQ multiplex PCR; TCRdb stores just in-frame clones and leaves some out. This table holds roughly 49,000 clones, around 87% found once. This sequence was found in a man in his forties or fifties with active COVID-19. Material for sequencing was peripheral blood.

CDR3 DNA: TGTGCCAGCAGCTTTCGAGGGCCGCGGGAGACCCAGTACTTC. Translation: CASSFRGPRETQYF. V gene TRBV7-2 combines with J gene TRBJ2-5; D might be TRBD2 (5 bases). V lost 3 bases, J lost 5 bases, and 13 bases lay in between. This CDR3 contains 14 residues. CDR1 SGHTA and CDR2 FQGNSA come from the germline V gene. The whole variable domain, filled in from reference TRBV7-2 and TRBJ2-5, reads GAGVSQSPSNKVTEKGKDVELRCDPISGHTALYWYRQSLGQGLEFLIYFQGNSAPDKSGLPSDRFSAERTGGSVSTLTIQRTQQEDSAVYLCASSFRGPRETQYFGPGTRLLVL.